What follows is one T cell receptor beta chain and its context. This clonotype was counted at least ten times. Its antigen is unknown. Per-base qualities were not stored, and no clone one base away is much larger. Set within a cohort of healthcare workers in London, UK, this nested case-control study involved weekly PCR testing of nasopharyngeal swabs along with blood sampling. Healthcare workers were enrolled in the week of the UK lockdown, from 23 to 31 March 2020, and were followed every week for up to roughly 16 weeks. From the cysteine up to the phenylalanine, the CDR3 has a length of 16 residues. CDR3 DNA only is kept here, 48 bases in frame from base 1. Taken from the germline V gene, the CDR1 and CDR2 loops are LGHNA and YSLEER. V loses 1 base of germline sequence and J loses 5 bases, and the interval between the two ends is 18 bases. Receptor libraries were prepared by 5' RACE. The data were produced on a NextSeq 500. To correct for sequencing error and PCR bias, the TCR library protocol tagged individual cDNA molecules with unique molecular identifiers. TCR alpha and beta chains were both sequenced, and the abundances of alpha and beta sequences in each sample were closely correlated with each other. As for how the authors treated the data: V gene, J gene and CDR3 annotation of TCR sequences was performed with Decombinator V4. TCRs were defined as expanded if a significant change between any two time points was detected under a Poisson model with p below 0.0001. TCR abundances were normalised to the total number of TCRs sequenced in each sample and reported as counts per million. MAIT TCRs were defined by TRAV1-2 paired with TRAJ12, TRAJ20 or TRAJ33, and iNKT TCRs by TRAV10 paired with TRAJ18. VDJdb, accessed 1 November 2021, was searched for CMV, EBV and SARS-CoV-2 annotated TCRs, with TCRs annotated for multiple antigens excluded. TCRdb reprocessing: public reads trimmed at Q25 with fastp, clones called with MiXCR, in-frame beta chains kept. Identical CDR3 proteins give one entry, which carries the most common genes and DNA. None of the V and J calls come from the authors' own analysis; TCRdb made them. For this sample the table gives about 11,000 distinct CDR3 sequences, of which around 4.9% were detected only once. Of the sample, more than 8% falls within the top ten clones.

The sample belongs to a study of early T cells in non-severe SARS-CoV-2 infection (dated by TCRdb to about 2021). Regarding the complete study: TCR sequencing used bulk RNA from unsorted whole blood, so alpha and beta chains could not be paired. Study-wide findings and limitations: VDJdb matching was skewed toward anti-spike CD8 responses, so virus-specific expansions were likely underestimated and private and CD4 specificities were missed.

Sequenced sample: whole blood. This TCR was recovered from an adult who was a healthcare worker with PCR-confirmed SARS-CoV-2 infection or an uninfected control (not recorded which). Recombination joined TRBV4-3 with TRBJ2-7, with no reliable assignment of the D segment. The CDR3 protein sequence reads: CASSQGLWKGAHEQYF. DNA sequence: TGCGCCAGCAGCCAAGGTCTGTGGAAGGGCGCCCACGAGCAGTACTTC.